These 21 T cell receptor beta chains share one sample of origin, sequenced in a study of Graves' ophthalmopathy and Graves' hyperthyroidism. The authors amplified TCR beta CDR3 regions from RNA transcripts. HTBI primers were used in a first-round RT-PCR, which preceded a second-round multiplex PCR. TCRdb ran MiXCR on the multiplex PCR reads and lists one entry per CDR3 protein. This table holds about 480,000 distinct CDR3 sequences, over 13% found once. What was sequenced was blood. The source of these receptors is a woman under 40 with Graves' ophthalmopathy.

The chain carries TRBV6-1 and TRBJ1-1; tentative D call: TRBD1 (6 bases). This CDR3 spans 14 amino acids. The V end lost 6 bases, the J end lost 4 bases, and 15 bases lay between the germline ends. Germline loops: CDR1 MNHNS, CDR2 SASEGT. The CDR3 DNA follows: TGTGCCAGCAGCCCTACCTACAGGGTCACTGAAGCTTTCTTT. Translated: CASSPTYRVTEAFF.

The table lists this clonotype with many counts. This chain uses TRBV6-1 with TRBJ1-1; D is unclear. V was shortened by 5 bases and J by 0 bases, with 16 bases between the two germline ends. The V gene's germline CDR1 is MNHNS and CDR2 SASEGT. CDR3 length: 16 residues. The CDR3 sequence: CASSLTLEALNTEAFF. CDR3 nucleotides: TGTGCCAGCAGTCTGACCCTCGAAGCCCTGAACACTGAAGCTTTCTTT.

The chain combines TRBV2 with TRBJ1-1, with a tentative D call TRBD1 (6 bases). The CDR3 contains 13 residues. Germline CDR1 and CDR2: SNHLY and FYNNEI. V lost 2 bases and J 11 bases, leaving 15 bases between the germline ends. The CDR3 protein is CASSEKWGGGAFF. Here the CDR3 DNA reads TGTGCCAGCAGTGAAAAATGGGGAGGGGGTGCTTTCTTT. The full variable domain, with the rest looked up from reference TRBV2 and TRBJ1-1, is EPEVTQTPSHQVTQMGQEVILRCVPISNHLYFYWYRQILGQKVEFLVSFYNNEISEKSEIFDDQFSVERPDGSNFTLKIRSTKLEDSAMYFCASSEKWGGGAFFGQGTRLTVV.

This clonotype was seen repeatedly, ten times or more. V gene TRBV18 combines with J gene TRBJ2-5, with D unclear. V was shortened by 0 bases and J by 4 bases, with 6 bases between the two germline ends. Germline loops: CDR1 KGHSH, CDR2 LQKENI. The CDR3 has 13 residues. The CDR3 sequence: CASSPPSGETQYF. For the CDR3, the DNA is TGTGCCAGCTCACCACCGTCAGGAGAGACCCAGTACTTC.

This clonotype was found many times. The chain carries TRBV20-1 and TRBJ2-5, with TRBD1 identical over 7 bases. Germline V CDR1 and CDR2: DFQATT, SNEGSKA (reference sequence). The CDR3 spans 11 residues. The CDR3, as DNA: TGCACAGGACAGGATAGGAAGACCCAGTACTTC. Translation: CTGQDRKTQYF.

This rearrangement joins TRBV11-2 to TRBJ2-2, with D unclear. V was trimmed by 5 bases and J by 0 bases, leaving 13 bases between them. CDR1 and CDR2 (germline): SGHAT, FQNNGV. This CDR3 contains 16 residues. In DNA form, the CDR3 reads TGTGCCAGCAGCGGCCGGGCCCGAGCGAACACCGGGGAGCTGTTTTTT. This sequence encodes CASSGRARANTGELFF.

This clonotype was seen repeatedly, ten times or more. The CDR3: CSARGVRTSESYEQYF. The CDR3 nucleotides read TGCAGTGCCAGGGGGGTCCGGACTAGCGAGTCCTACGAGCAGTACTTC. The J gene is TRBJ2-7, the V gene TRBV20-1; 9 nucleotides match TRBD2. Losses at the gene ends were 6 bases for V and 1 base for J; bases not matched to a gene: 13. Germline V gene data show CDR1 as DFQATT and CDR2 as SNEGSKA (reference sequence). The CDR3 extends over 16 amino acids.

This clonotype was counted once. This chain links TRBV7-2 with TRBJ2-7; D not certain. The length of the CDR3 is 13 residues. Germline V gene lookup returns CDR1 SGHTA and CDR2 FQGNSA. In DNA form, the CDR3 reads TGTGCCAGCTGCTTACAGAGCTCCTACGAGCAGTACGTC. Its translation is CASCLQSSYEQYV.

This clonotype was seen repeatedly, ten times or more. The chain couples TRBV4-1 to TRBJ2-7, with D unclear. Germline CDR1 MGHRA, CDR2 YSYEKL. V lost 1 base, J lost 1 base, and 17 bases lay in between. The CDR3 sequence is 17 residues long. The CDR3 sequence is CASSQVSLGIRSYEQYF. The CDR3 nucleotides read TGCGCCAGCAGCCAAGTTTCGTTAGGGATAAGGTCCTACGAGCAGTACTTC.

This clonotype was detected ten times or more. The CDR3 coding sequence is TGTGCCAGCAGTGAAAGACAGGGTAGACAAGAGACCCAGTACTTC. This sequence encodes CASSERQGRQETQYF. The chain couples TRBV6-1 to TRBJ2-5; TRBD1 agrees at 7 bases. The germline gives CDR1 MNHNS, CDR2 SASEGT. This CDR3 has 15 residues. V dropped 2 bases and J dropped 2; count of bases not matched to a gene: 5.

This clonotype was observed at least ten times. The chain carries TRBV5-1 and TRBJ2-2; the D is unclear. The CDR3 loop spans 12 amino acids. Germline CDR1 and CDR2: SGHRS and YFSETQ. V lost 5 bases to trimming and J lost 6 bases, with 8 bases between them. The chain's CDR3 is CASSRIAGELFF. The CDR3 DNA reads TGCGCCAGCAGTCGAATCGCCGGGGAGCTGTTTTTT.

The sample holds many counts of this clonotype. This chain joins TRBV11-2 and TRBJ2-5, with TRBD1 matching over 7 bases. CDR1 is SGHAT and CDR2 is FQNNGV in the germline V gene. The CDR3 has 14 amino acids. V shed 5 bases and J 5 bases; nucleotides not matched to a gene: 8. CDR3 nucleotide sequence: TGTGCCAGCAGCATTCGACAGGGCTGGGAGACCCAGTACTTC. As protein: CASSIRQGWETQYF. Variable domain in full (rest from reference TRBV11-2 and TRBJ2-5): EAGVAQSPRYKIIEKRQSVAFWCNPISGHATLYWYQQILGQGPKLLIQFQNNGVVDDSQLPKDRFSAERLKGVDSTLKIQPAKLEDSAVYLCASSIRQGWETQYFGPGTRLLVL.

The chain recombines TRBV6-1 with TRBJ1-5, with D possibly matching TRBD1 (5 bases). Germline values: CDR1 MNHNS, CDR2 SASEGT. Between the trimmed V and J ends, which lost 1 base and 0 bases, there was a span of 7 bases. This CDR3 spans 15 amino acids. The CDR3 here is CASSEGGYSNQPQHF. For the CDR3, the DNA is TGTGCCAGCAGTGAAGGGGGGTATAGCAATCAGCCCCAGCATTTT.

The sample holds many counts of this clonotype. The CDR3 nucleotides read TGTGCCAGCAGCCTGTCACCAGCGGATACGCAGTATTTT. This gives the protein CASSLSPADTQYF. This rearrangement joins TRBV7-9 to TRBJ2-3; D gene unclear. The V gene's germline CDR1 is SEHNR and CDR2 FQNEAQ (reference sequence). V lost 5 bases, J lost 6 bases, and 12 bases lay in between. The CDR3 is 13 amino acids.

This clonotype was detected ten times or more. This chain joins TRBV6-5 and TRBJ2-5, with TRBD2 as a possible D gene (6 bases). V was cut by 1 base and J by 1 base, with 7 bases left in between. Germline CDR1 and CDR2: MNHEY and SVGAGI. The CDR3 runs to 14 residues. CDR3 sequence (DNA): TGTGCCAGCAGTTACTGGGGAGGCCAAGAGACCCAGTACTTC. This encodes CASSYWGGQETQYF.

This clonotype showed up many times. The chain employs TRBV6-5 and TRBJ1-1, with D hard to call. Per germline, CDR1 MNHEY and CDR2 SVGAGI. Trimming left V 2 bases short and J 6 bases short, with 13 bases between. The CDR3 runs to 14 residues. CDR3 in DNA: TGTGCCAGCAGTTACACAAACCAGGTGGCTGAAGCTTTCTTT. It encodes CASSYTNQVAEAFF.

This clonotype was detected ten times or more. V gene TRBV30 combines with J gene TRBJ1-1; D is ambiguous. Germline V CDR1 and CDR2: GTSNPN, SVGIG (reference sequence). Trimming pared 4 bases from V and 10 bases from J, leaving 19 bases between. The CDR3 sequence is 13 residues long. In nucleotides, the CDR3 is TGTGCCTGGATAGGAGGGTACCGTGGGCGAGCTTTCTTT. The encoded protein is CAWIGGYRGRAFF.

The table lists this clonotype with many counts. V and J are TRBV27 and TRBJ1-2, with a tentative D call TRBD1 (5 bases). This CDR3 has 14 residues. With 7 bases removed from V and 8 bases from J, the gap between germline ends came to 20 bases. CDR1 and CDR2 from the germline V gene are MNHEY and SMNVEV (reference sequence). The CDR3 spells CASTNNAGVYGYTF. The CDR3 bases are TGTGCCAGCACCAATAACGCGGGGGTGTACGGCTACACCTTC.

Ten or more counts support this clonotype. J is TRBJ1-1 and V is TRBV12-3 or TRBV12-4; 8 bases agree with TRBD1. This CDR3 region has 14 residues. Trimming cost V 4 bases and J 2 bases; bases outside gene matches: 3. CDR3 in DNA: TGTGCCAGCAGTTCGACAGGGGCCAACACTGAAGCTTTCTTT. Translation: CASSSTGANTEAFF.

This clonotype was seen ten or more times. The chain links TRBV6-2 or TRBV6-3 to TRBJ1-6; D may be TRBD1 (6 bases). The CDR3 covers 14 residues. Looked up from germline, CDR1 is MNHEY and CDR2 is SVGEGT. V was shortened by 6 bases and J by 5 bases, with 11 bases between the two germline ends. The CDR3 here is CASSGQWDNSPLHF. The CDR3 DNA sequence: TGTGCCAGCAGCGGACAGTGGGATAATTCACCCCTCCACTTT.

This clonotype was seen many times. This CDR3 is CATKRGGQPQHF. The CDR3, as DNA: TGTGCCACCAAAAGAGGGGGTCAGCCCCAGCATTTT. V is TRBV19 and J is TRBJ1-5; the D gene is possibly TRBD1 (6 bases). V was trimmed by 10 bases and J by 6 bases, leaving 13 bases between them. Germline V gene data show CDR1 as LNHDA and CDR2 as SQIVND (reference sequence). CDR3 length equals 12 residues.